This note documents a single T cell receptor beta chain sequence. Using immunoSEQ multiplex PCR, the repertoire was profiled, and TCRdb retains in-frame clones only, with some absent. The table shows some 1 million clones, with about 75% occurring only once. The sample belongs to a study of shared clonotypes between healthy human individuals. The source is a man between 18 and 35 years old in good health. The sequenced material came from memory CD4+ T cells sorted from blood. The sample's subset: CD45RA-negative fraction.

The chain's CDR3 is CSVESGRVSEAFF. The CDR3 bases are TGCAGCGTTGAATCAGGGCGTGTTTCCGAAGCTTTCTTT. The chain combines TRBV29-1 with TRBJ1-1, with D possibly being TRBD1 (5 bases). Per the germline V gene, CDR1 is SQVTM and CDR2 is ANQGSEA. Trimming cost V 2 bases and J 8 bases, with 15 bases left between them. The CDR3 runs 13 residues. Drawing the rest from reference TRBV29-1 and TRBJ1-1, the complete variable domain is SAVISQKPSRDICQRGTSLTIQCQVDSQVTMMFWYRQQPGQSLTLIATANQGSEATYESGFVIDKFPISRPNLTFSTLTVSNMSPEDSSIYLCSVESGRVSEAFFGQGTRLTVV.